A single sample gave rise to the 25 T cell receptor beta chains below, sequenced in a study of cytomegalovirus exposure and HLA in healthy donors. PCR employed 60 Vbeta and 13 Jbeta primers. Method: immunoSEQ multiplex PCR; TCRdb's copy keeps in-frame clones and lacks some. The sample yields 130,000 to 150,000 clones, around 73% seen once. Source material: PBMCs. The receptors derive from a human donor in good health.

The genes are TRBV4-1 and TRBJ1-2; unclear D gene. Germline V CDR1 and CDR2: MGHRA, YSYEKL. This CDR3 region has 15 residues. V lost 0 bases, J lost 7 bases, and 15 bases lay in between. The DNA of the CDR3 is TGCGCCAGCAGCCAAGATTCGGGTCTTTCAAGTGGCTACACCTTC. It is translated as CASSQDSGLSSGYTF.

This clone has just a few counts. The chain's CDR3 is CASSWTGRAEQYF. The CDR3 DNA reads as TGTGCCAGCAGTTGGACAGGGCGGGCCGAGCAGTACTTC. The chain recombines TRBV27 with TRBJ2-7, with 8 bases lining up with TRBD1. Germline trimming cut 4 bases from V and 6 bases from J; bases unmatched to any gene: 5. Per the germline V gene, CDR1 is MNHEY and CDR2 is SMNVEV (reference sequence). The CDR3 length is 13 residues.

The chain joins TRBV28 to TRBJ2-7; TRBD1 matches 7 bases. Germline CDR1 MDHEN, CDR2 SYDVKM. V gave up 2 bases and J gave up 1 base; unmatched junction bases: 5. This CDR3 has 15 residues. CDR3 sequence reads: CASSLEDRLSYEQYF. The CDR3 nucleotides read TGTGCCAGCAGTTTAGAGGACAGGCTTTCCTACGAGCAGTACTTC.

This chain connects TRBV6-5 to TRBJ2-3; D ambiguous. Germline values: CDR1 MNHEY, CDR2 SVGAGI. The germline V and J ends were trimmed by 0 bases and 10 bases, with 17 bases remaining between them. This CDR3 is built from 15 residues. The CDR3 bases are TGTGCCAGCAGTTACTCCCCGGTCTTCGCGGAAGCGCAGTATTTT. Amino acid sequence: CASSYSPVFAEAQYF.

As DNA, the CDR3 is TGTGCCAGCAACCAAGGGGTCACTGAAGCTTTCTTT. This codes for CASNQGVTEAFF. J is TRBJ1-1 and V is TRBV13; TRBD1 might be the D (5 bases). Germline V lookup: CDR1 PRHDT, CDR2 FYEKMQ (reference sequence). V shed 7 bases and J shed 4 bases, with 10 bases lying between them. The CDR3 runs to 12 residues.

J is TRBJ1-1 and V is TRBV29-1, with 8 bases that match TRBD1. Germline V lookup: CDR1 SQVTM, CDR2 ANQGSEA. Germline trimming cut 7 bases from V and 4 bases from J; bases unmatched to any gene: 11. This CDR3 region has 14 residues. The CDR3 region is CSAPRGQGGTEAFF. Here the CDR3 DNA reads TGCAGCGCCCCCAGGGGGCAGGGAGGCACTGAAGCTTTCTTT.

This sequence joins TRBV19 and TRBJ1-1, with D possibly TRBD1 on 5 matching bases. Trimming stripped 6 bases from V and 5 bases from J, with 19 bases between. CDR1 is LNHDA and CDR2 is SQIVND in the germline V gene (reference sequence). This CDR3 has 15 residues. The CDR3 coding sequence is TGTGCCAGTAGACGGACGGGTAGGGGAGGGACTGAAGCTTTCTTT. Amino acid sequence: CASRRTGRGGTEAFF.

This rearrangement joins TRBV6-1 to TRBJ2-1, with 7 bases that match TRBD2. J gave up 4 bases and V 11 bases, and 11 bases lay outside the gene matches. The length of the CDR3 is 14 residues. Looked up from germline, CDR1 is MNHNS and CDR2 is SASEGT. CDR3 in amino acids: CAGVGSGVYNEQFF. The CDR3 DNA reads TGTGCCGGGGTTGGGAGCGGGGTTTACAATGAGCAGTTCTTC.

The chain uses TRBV28 and TRBJ2-1; 9 bases align to TRBD1. The V gene's germline CDR1 is MDHEN and CDR2 SYDVKM. Trimming removed 5 bases from V and 2 bases from J; junction bases left unmatched: 4. The CDR3 spans 15 residues. DNA of the CDR3: TGTGCCAGCAGTCGGGACAGGGACCCCTACAATGAGCAGTTCTTC. This codes for CASSRDRDPYNEQFF.

This clone was picked up a small number of times. V usage is TRBV7-9 and J usage is TRBJ1-4; 7 bases match TRBD1. The V gene end was trimmed by 1 base and the J gene end by 2 bases; junction bases not matched to a gene: 4. From germline, CDR1 is SEHNR and CDR2 FQNEAQ (reference sequence). This CDR3 has 16 amino acids. The CDR3 region is CASSLGQTGTNEKLFF. The CDR3 DNA follows: TGTGCCAGCAGCTTAGGCCAGACAGGGACTAATGAAAAACTGTTTTTT.

The chain employs TRBV29-1 and TRBJ2-5; the D gene is possibly TRBD1 (5 bases). Trimming shortened V by 6 bases and J by 5 bases, and 16 bases separated the two germline ends. The CDR3 is 13 amino acids. From germline, CDR1 is SQVTM and CDR2 ANQGSEA. Here the CDR3 DNA reads TGCAGCGTATTAGGGGCTCTTCGGGAGACCCAGTACTTC. This codes for CSVLGALRETQYF. Full variable domain (remainder filled in from reference TRBV29-1 and TRBJ2-5): SAVISQKPSRDICQRGTSLTIQCQVDSQVTMMFWYRQQPGQSLTLIATANQGSEATYESGFVIDKFPISRPNLTFSTLTVSNMSPEDSSIYLCSVLGALRETQYFGPGTRLLVL.

The chain has TRBV5-1 and TRBJ2-7; the match to TRBD1 covers 7 bases. The V gene's germline CDR1 is SGHRS and CDR2 YFSETQ. The CDR3 sequence is 15 residues long. The J segment lost 0 bases and the V segment lost 1 base, leaving 4 bases of the junction unmatched. CDR3 coding DNA: TGCGCCAGCAGCTTGCGGGCAGGGGGCTCCTACGAGCAGTACTTC. Protein product: CASSLRAGGSYEQYF.

The chain combines TRBV27 with TRBJ1-1; D not resolved. Trimming removed 4 bases from V and 4 bases from J, with 13 bases in between. This CDR3 is built from 14 residues. Germline loops: CDR1 MNHEY, CDR2 SMNVEV (reference sequence). CDR3 region: CASSSLFRGTEAFF. The CDR3 DNA reads TGTGCCAGCAGTTCCCTATTTCGCGGCACTGAAGCTTTCTTT.

The chain couples TRBV7-9 to TRBJ2-3; 7 positions agree with TRBD2. Trimming at V came to 5 bases and at J to 6 bases, leaving 14 bases not matched to a gene. CDR3 length: 16 amino acids. Germline assignment: CDR1 SEHNR and CDR2 FQNEAQ (reference sequence). CDR3 amino acids: CASSPTGTTRVDTQYF. CDR3 DNA sequence: TGTGCCAGCAGCCCTACCGGGACTACACGCGTTGATACGCAGTATTTT.

The CDR3 DNA sequence: TGTGCCAGCAGCTTCGGGGGGGGCACCGGGGAGCTGTTTTTT. Encoded protein: CASSFGGGTGELFF. The chain couples TRBV7-3 to TRBJ2-2, with 8 bases that match TRBD2. The CDR3 has 14 amino acids. The germline V gene encodes CDR1 SGHTA and CDR2 FQGTGA. J gave up 4 bases and V 3 bases, and 1 base lay outside the gene matches.

This clone occurred a few times. The chain carries TRBV7-6 and TRBJ1-1, with a tentative D call TRBD1 (5 bases). V gave up 1 base and J gave up 6 bases, with 12 bases separating them. Germline values: CDR1 SGHVS, CDR2 FNYEAQ. The CDR3 is 14 amino acids. CDR3 in amino acids: CASSLGGGVSEAFF. In nucleotides, the CDR3 is TGTGCCAGCAGCTTAGGGGGGGGAGTTTCTGAAGCTTTCTTT.

This chain joins TRBV28 and TRBJ2-1, with 7 bases fitting TRBD1. The trim removed 3 bases at V and 7 bases at J, leaving 15 bases unmatched. The CDR3 is made up of 17 amino acids. Germline values: CDR1 MDHEN, CDR2 SYDVKM. As DNA, the CDR3 is TGTGCCAGCAGTTTCCCCACCGGGACAGCCAGCGGAAATGAGCAGTTCTTC. Residues: CASSFPTGTASGNEQFF. The whole variable domain, remainder taken from reference TRBV28 and TRBJ2-1, is DVKVTQSSRYLVKRTGEKVFLECVQDMDHENMFWYRQDPGLGLRLIYFSYDVKMKEKGDIPEGYSVSREKKERFSLILESASTNQTSMYLCASSFPTGTASGNEQFFGPGTRLTVL.

The chain employs TRBV7-8 and TRBJ1-2, with 9 nucleotides matching TRBD1. This CDR3 is 14 amino acids long. In germline, CDR1 is SGHVS, CDR2 FQNEAQ. J gave up 4 bases and V 3 bases, and 3 bases lay outside the gene matches. The CDR3 nucleotides are TGTGCCAGCAGCTTTGGGACAGGGACCTATGGCTACACCTTC. Its protein product is CASSFGTGTYGYTF.

Here the CDR3 reads CASSPAYRGRYEQYF. DNA of the CDR3: TGCGCCAGCAGCCCGGCTTACAGGGGAAGGTACGAGCAGTACTTC. The genes are TRBV5-1 and TRBJ2-7, with 7 bases identical to TRBD1. V lost 4 bases to trimming and J lost 4 bases; unmatched junction nucleotides: 11. Germline V gives CDR1 SGHRS, CDR2 YFSETQ. The CDR3 length is 15 residues.

The chain uses TRBV9 and TRBJ1-4; no clear D. The CDR3 has 15 amino acids. CDR1 and CDR2 from the germline V gene are SGDLS and YYNGEE. Trimming stripped 0 bases from V and 3 bases from J, with 9 bases between. CDR3 loop: CASSVGAAANEKLFF. The CDR3 DNA reads as TGTGCCAGCAGCGTAGGGGCAGCAGCTAATGAAAAACTGTTTTTT.

This chain connects TRBV6-5 to TRBJ1-5; TRBD1 is a possible D gene (5 bases). This CDR3 has 14 amino acids. In germline, CDR1 is MNHEY, CDR2 SVGAGI. The germline V and J ends were trimmed by 0 bases and 7 bases, with 10 bases remaining between them. CDR3: CASSYSGTGQPQHF. CDR3 bases: TGTGCCAGCAGTTACTCAGGAACAGGACAGCCCCAGCATTTT.

The chain links TRBV10-3 to TRBJ2-3; 7 bases are shared with TRBD1. Germline V gives CDR1 ENHRY, CDR2 SYGVKD. The J segment lost 4 bases and the V segment lost 10 bases, leaving 5 bases of the junction unmatched. The CDR3 has 12 residues. The CDR3: CASNQGADTQYF. Here the CDR3 DNA reads TGTGCCAGCAACCAGGGGGCAGATACGCAGTATTTT.

The chain joins TRBV6-5 to TRBJ1-3; D may be TRBD1 (6 bases). This CDR3 has 16 amino acids. Trimming stripped 1 base from V and 0 bases from J, with 10 bases between. Germline V lookup: CDR1 MNHEY, CDR2 SVGAGI. CDR3 residues: CASSYLGGGSGNTIYF. The CDR3 DNA sequence: TGTGCCAGCAGTTACTTGGGAGGGGGCTCTGGAAACACCATATATTTT.

This clone has only a few counts. The chain couples TRBV6-5 to TRBJ1-2, with a weak D call TRBD1 (5 bases). Per germline, CDR1 MNHEY and CDR2 SVGAGI. The CDR3 spans 15 residues. Trimming pared 0 bases from V and 7 bases from J, leaving 15 bases between. The CDR3 spells CASSYSAGQIGGYTF. CDR3 sequence (DNA): TGTGCCAGCAGTTACTCGGCAGGGCAGATCGGTGGCTACACCTTC.

This clone has just a few counts. The chain is built from TRBV5-1 and TRBJ2-1; TRBD2 aligns across 8 bases. V lost 3 bases, J lost 7 bases, and 12 bases stayed unmatched. The CDR3 consists of 16 residues. From germline, CDR1 is SGHRS and CDR2 YFSETQ. The CDR3: CASSSPAGGYRNEQFF. The CDR3 region has the DNA TGCGCCAGCAGCTCCCCGGCGGGGGGATATAGGAATGAGCAGTTCTTC.